The clone carrying this T cell receptor beta chain was found many times. The antigen is undetermined. The source of the sample is a study of response to subunit inactivated influenza vaccine. Study outcomes and limitations: Every seasonal influenza vaccination brings in few new T cells, the authors suggested.

This CDR3 contains 13 residues. Trimming stripped 6 bases from V and 0 bases from J, with 8 bases between. Each CDR3 protein is one row after TCRdb ran MiXCR on the RT-PCR reads. The sample has roughly 700,000 distinct CDR3 sequences, about 15% seen once; the top ten hold approximately 6.5%. Here the sequenced sample was PBMCs from blood, taken roughly 15 days before vaccination. V is TRBV12-3 or TRBV12-4 and J is TRBJ1-1, with D possibly TRBD1 on 5 matching bases. This clonotype was obtained from a man aged 50 to 60 who received an inactivated influenza vaccine. CDR3 nucleotide sequence: TGTGCCAGCAGCGGGACGGTGAACACTGAAGCTTTCTTT. Its protein is CASSGTVNTEAFF.